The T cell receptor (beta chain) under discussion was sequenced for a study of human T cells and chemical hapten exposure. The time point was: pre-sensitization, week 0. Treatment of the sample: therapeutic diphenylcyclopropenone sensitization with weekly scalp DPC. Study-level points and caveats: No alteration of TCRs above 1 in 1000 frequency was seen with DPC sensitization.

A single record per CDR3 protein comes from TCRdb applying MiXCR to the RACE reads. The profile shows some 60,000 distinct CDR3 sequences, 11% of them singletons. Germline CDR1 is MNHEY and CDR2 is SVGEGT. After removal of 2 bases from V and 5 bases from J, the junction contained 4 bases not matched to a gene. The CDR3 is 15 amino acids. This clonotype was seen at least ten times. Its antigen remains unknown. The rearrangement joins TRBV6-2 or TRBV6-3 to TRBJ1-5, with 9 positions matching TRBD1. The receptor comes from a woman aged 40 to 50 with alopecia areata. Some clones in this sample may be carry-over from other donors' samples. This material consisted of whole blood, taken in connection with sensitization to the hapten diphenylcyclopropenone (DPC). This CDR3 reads CASSYGQGRDQPQHF. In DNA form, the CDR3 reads TGTGCCAGCAGTTACGGACAGGGGAGAGATCAGCCCCAGCATTTT.